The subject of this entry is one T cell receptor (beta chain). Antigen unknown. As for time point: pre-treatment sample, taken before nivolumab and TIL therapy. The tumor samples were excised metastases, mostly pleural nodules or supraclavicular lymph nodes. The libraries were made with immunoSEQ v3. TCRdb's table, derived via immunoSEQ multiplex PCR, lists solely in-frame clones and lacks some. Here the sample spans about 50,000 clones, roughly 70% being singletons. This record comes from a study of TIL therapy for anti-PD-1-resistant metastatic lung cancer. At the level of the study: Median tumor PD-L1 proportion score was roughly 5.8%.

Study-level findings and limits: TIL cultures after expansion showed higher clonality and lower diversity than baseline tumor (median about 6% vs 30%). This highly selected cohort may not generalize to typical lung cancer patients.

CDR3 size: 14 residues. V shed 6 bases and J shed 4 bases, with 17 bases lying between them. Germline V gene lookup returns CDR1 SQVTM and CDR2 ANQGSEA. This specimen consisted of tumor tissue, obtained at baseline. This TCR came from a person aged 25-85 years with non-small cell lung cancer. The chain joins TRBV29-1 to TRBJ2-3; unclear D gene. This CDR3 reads CSVPEKFASDTQYF. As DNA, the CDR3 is TGCAGCGTCCCCGAAAAGTTTGCTTCAGATACGCAGTATTTT.